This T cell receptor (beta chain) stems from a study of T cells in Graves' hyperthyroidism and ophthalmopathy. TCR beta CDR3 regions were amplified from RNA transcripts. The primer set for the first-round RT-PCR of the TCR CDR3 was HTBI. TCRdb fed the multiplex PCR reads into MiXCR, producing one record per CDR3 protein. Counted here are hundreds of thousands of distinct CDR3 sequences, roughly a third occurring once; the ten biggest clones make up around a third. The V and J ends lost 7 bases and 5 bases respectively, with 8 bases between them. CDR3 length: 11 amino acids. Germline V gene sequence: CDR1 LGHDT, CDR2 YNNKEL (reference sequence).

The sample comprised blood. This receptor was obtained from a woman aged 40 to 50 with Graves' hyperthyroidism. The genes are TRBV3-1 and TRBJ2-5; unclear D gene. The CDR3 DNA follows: TGTGCCAGCAAAGTGTCGGAGACCCAGTACTTC. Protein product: CASKVSETQYF.